What follows are 2 T cell receptor beta chains derived from one specimen sequenced in a study of cytomegalovirus exposure and HLA in healthy donors. PCR involved 60 Vbeta and 13 Jbeta primers. TCRdb keeps only in-frame clones here, not all; method: immunoSEQ multiplex PCR. The table records about 160,000 clones, roughly four fifths of them present only once. The sequencing input was PBMCs. These receptors originate from a man aged 50 to 59 in good health and CMV-seropositive.

V gene TRBV7-9 combines with J gene TRBJ2-7; a possible D gene is TRBD2 (6 bases). The V and J ends lost 5 bases and 0 bases respectively, with 11 bases between them. Germline lookup yields CDR1 SEHNR and CDR2 FQNEAQ (reference sequence). The CDR3 sequence is 14 residues long. CDR3 in DNA: TGTGCCAGCAGCCTGGGACTTTCCTCCTACGAGCAGTACTTC. This gives the protein CASSLGLSSYEQYF.

This clone was observed a few times. CDR3 DNA: TGTGCCAGCAGACCCAGGGATAACTATGGCTACACCTTC. Protein: CASRPRDNYGYTF. The chain employs TRBV6-5 and TRBJ1-2, with a possible D match to TRBD1 (5 bases). V gave up 6 bases and J gave up 1 base, with 9 bases separating them. The CDR3 has 13 amino acids. CDR1 is MNHEY and CDR2 is SVGAGI in the germline V gene.